A single sample is the source of the 14 T cell receptor beta chains below, sequenced in a study of T cells in localized non-small cell lung cancer (dated by TCRdb to the early 2020s). Libraries were built with the immunoSEQ multiplex PCR assay. The source is immuneACCESS, and TCRdb retained only in-frame sequences with V and J called. Part of the clones is not carried over; for the studies checked, unresolved V genes explain less than half of this, and the remainder is unexplained. This sample comprises about 2,400 clones, around 21% of them detected only once. Of the sample, more than 9% is held by the ten largest clones. This specimen was normal lung tissue next to the tumor, taken before any cancer treatment. The receptors derive from an older male donor with stage I squamous cell lung carcinoma.

The chain links TRBV28 to TRBJ1-2; 10 bases are a match to TRBD1. Losses at the gene ends were 5 bases for V and 13 bases for J; bases not matched to a gene: 10. CDR3 length equals 13 residues. Per the germline V gene, CDR1 is MDHEN and CDR2 is SYDVKM. CDR3 loop: CASSPRTGGVGTF. The CDR3 DNA reads as TGTGCCAGCAGTCCGCGGACAGGGGGGGTTGGCACCTTC.

This clone occurred a few times. V is TRBV19 and J is TRBJ2-3, with TRBD2 as a possible D gene (6 bases). V lost 9 bases to trimming and J lost 7 bases, with 17 bases between them. The CDR3 length is 13 residues. Germline V lookup: CDR1 LNHDA, CDR2 SQIVND (reference sequence). The CDR3 protein is CASTSTSLNTQYF. For the CDR3, the DNA is TGTGCCAGCACGTCTACTAGCCTTAATACGCAGTATTTT. Based on the CDR3 plus reference TRBV19 and TRBJ2-3, the full variable domain is DGGITQSPKYLFRKEGQNVTLSCEQNLNHDAMYWYRQDPGQGLRLIYYSQIVNDFQKGDIAEGYSVSREKKESFPLTVTSAQKNPTAFYLCASTSTSLNTQYFGPGTRLTVL.

The V and J genes are TRBV9 and TRBJ1-3; D remains ambiguous. Between the trimmed V and J ends, which lost 5 bases and 4 bases, there was a span of 10 bases. Germline CDR1 is SGDLS and CDR2 is YYNGEE. This CDR3 contains 13 residues. DNA for the CDR3: TGTGCCAGCAGTGAGGCCCACGGAAACACCATATATTTT. Protein product: CASSEAHGNTIYF.

This clone was seen more than once but under ten times. The chain uses TRBV11-3 and TRBJ1-1, with D possibly being TRBD1 (5 bases). The CDR3 runs 14 residues. Germline CDR1 is SGHNT and CDR2 is YENEEA. The V end lost 3 bases, the J end lost 2 bases, and 10 bases lay between the germline ends. The CDR3, as DNA: TGTGCCAGCAGCTTGGGGGACTCCAACACTGAAGCTTTCTTT. Translated, it gives CASSLGDSNTEAFF.

This clone occurred a few times. V usage is TRBV4-1 and J usage is TRBJ2-5; TRBD2 agrees at 13 bases. The J segment lost 4 bases and the V segment lost 4 bases, leaving 12 bases of the junction unmatched. This CDR3 region has 18 residues. The germline V gene has CDR1 MGHRA and CDR2 YSYEKL. CDR3 nucleotides: TGCGCCAGCAGCCTACTAGGACTAGCGGGAGTTCTAGGAGAGACCCAGTACTTC. This sequence encodes CASSLLGLAGVLGETQYF.

The V and J genes are TRBV29-1 and TRBJ2-3; tentatively, D is TRBD1 (6 bases). The CDR3 spans 16 residues. V lost 1 base and J 0 bases, leaving 14 bases between the germline ends. Germline V lookup: CDR1 SQVTM, CDR2 ANQGSEA. CDR3 bases: TGCAGCGTTGAAGGACAGGTGCTCTCTAGCACAGATACGCAGTATTTT. Its translation: CSVEGQVLSSTDTQYF.

This clone came up many times. The CDR3 loop reads CASSVGGPTDYEQYF. The CDR3 DNA sequence: TGTGCCAGCAGCGTGGGGGGCCCAACCGACTACGAGCAGTACTTC. The chain carries TRBV11-3 and TRBJ2-7, with D perhaps being TRBD1 or TRBD2 (6 bases each). With 5 bases removed from V and 3 bases from J, the gap between germline ends came to 17 bases. Germline V gives CDR1 SGHNT, CDR2 YENEEA. The CDR3 covers 15 residues.

By its share, this clone is large. V and J are TRBV30 and TRBJ2-6; D not certain. Trimming removed 2 bases at V and 3 bases at J, with 8 bases between. Per germline, CDR1 GTSNPN and CDR2 SVGIG (reference sequence). The CDR3 is made up of 14 amino acids. The CDR3 sequence is CAWSSGSGANVLTF. The DNA of the CDR3 is TGTGCCTGGAGTTCCGGTAGTGGGGCCAACGTCCTGACTTTC.

This clone has only a few counts. The chain combines TRBV19 with TRBJ1-1; D uncertain. Trimming cost V 3 bases and J 4 bases, with 9 bases left between them. The CDR3 spans 13 residues. The V gene's germline CDR1 is LNHDA and CDR2 SQIVND (reference sequence). Here the CDR3 reads CASSILQTTEAFF. The CDR3 region has the DNA TGTGCCAGTAGTATCCTTCAAACCACTGAAGCTTTCTTT.

In its sample, this clone ranks as medium-sized (0.01 to 0.1%). The chain recombines TRBV9 with TRBJ1-3; D is unclear. Trimming removed 0 bases from V and 3 bases from J, with 7 bases in between. CDR1 SGDLS and CDR2 YYNGEE come from the germline V gene. CDR3 length equals 14 residues. CDR3 in DNA: TGTGCCAGCAGCGTAGAACCGCGTGGAAACACCATATATTTT. Its translation: CASSVEPRGNTIYF.

By its share, this clone is medium-sized. This rearrangement joins TRBV6-8 to TRBJ2-7; 9 bases fit TRBD1. The CDR3 loop spans 16 amino acids. Trimming removed 4 bases from V and 4 bases from J; junction bases left unmatched: 11. CDR1 and CDR2 (germline): MNHGY, SAAAGT. CDR3 region: CASSFRPGQGIYEQYF. CDR3 coding DNA: TGTGCCAGCAGTTTTCGACCGGGACAGGGAATTTACGAGCAGTACTTC.

This clone is large. The rearrangement uses TRBV6-8 and TRBJ2-7; D is uncertain. V was pared by 8 bases and J by 6 bases, with 17 bases between. The CDR3 is 13 residues long. Germline loops: CDR1 MNHGY, CDR2 SAAAGT. The CDR3 nucleotides read TGTGCCAGCCGAAGCCCGGAGCGCACCGAGCAGTACTTC. Protein: CASRSPERTEQYF.

This clone was seen a handful of times. V gene TRBV11-3 combines with J gene TRBJ1-2; D is ambiguous. Per the germline V gene, CDR1 is SGHNT and CDR2 is YENEEA. V lost 1 base, J lost 0 bases, and 9 bases lay in between. This CDR3 spans 15 amino acids. The CDR3 DNA follows: TGTGCCAGCAGCTTAGGGCAGTCAGCTAACTATGGCTACACCTTC. It translates to CASSLGQSANYGYTF.

The chain combines TRBV11-3 with TRBJ1-6; maybe TRBD1 (5 bases). Germline assignment: CDR1 SGHNT and CDR2 YENEEA. The CDR3 is 15 residues long. V lost 5 bases to trimming and J lost 7 bases, with 15 bases between them. The CDR3 spells CASSPAPGGNSPLHF. The CDR3 DNA is TGTGCCAGCAGCCCAGCCCCCGGGGGGAATTCACCCCTCCACTTT.